This T cell receptor beta chain originates from a study of blood T cell repertoires in COVID-19. Methods used by the authors: The authors estimated nucleated cell counts from reference gene primer amplification. Using immunoSEQ multiplex PCR, the repertoire was profiled, and TCRdb retains in-frame clones only, with some absent. The DNA was the basis for D and trimming; V, J and clone size are from that table. This sample has some 68,000 clones, with roughly nine tenths found just once. CDR1 is SGDLS and CDR2 is YYNGEE in the germline V gene. The CDR3 sequence is 13 residues long. The germline V and J ends were trimmed by 3 bases and 3 bases, with 9 bases remaining between them.

The TCR comes from a man aged 45-60 years with active COVID-19. Sequencing input: peripheral blood. This chain uses TRBV9 with TRBJ1-2; maybe TRBD1 (5 bases). CDR3 sequence: CASSAGGDYGYTF. The CDR3 DNA reads as TGTGCCAGCAGCGCCGGGGGGGACTATGGCTACACCTTC.